This T cell receptor (beta chain) was sequenced during a study of blood T cell repertoires in COVID-19. For the study at large: Samples representing acute and convalescent COVID-19 were sourced from the United States, Italy and Spain. From T cells, B-cell-depleted T cells, or PBMCs came the material, which was cDNA or gDNA.

In the authors' methods: Estimation of nucleated cell counts was performed using reference gene primer amplification. Assay: immunoSEQ multiplex PCR; the TCRdb copy retains only in-frame clones and omits some. The V and J calls and the clone size are those of that table, but D and trimming were determined from the DNA. Of under 140,000 clones listed, almost 80% are singletons. Sequenced: peripheral blood. The receptor was isolated from a woman aged 80 or over with active or convalescent COVID-19.

The CDR3, as DNA: TGCGCCAGCAGTGAGTCGCAGGGGCCAAGGGGGGAAAAACTGTTTTTT. It is translated as CASSESQGPRGEKLFF. This chain connects TRBV10-1 to TRBJ1-4; maybe TRBD1 (6 bases). The germline V gene has CDR1 WNHNN and CDR2 SYGVQD (reference sequence). The CDR3 length is 16 residues. With 0 bases removed from V and 8 bases from J, the gap between germline ends came to 16 bases.